This T cell receptor beta chain was obtained from a study of shared clonotypes between healthy human individuals (dated by TCRdb to between 2020 and 2021). Describing the broader study: The cohort comprised a couple of women and a few men aged 18 to 49 years. Leukapheresis yielded between about 0.8 and 9.5 billion PBMCs per donor. Libraries were prepared and TCR repertoires were sequenced by different laboratories using diverse techniques, in order to increase sequencing depth and limit assay-specific biases. For each donor, CD4 naive and CD4 memory were each given three plates, CD8 naive was given two plates, and CD8 memory was given one plate. Blood TCR repertoires of five healthy adults were deeply sequenced to estimate repertoire size and the extent of clonotype sharing between individuals. Study-wide findings and limitations: Pairwise subsampling indicated that sequencing depth was expected to affect the degree of clonotype sharing among donors. Clonotypes shared by all four sorted-subset donors showed higher generation probabilities than non-shared clonotypes. Rarefaction of sorted-subset datasets indicated incomplete sequencing despite the large sequencing depth. Naive subsets generally had larger estimated clonotype richness than memory subsets did. Because the study included only a small number of donors, the genetic and exposure-history diversity represented was limited. When several donors were compared, the shared fraction of clonotypes was around 5% for naive CD4, roughly 3.4% for naive CD8, roughly 2.5% for memory CD4, and 0.35% to 0.4% for memory CD8. Only blood was sampled, and tissue TCR repertoires likely differ from those in blood.

Donors were healthy HIV-negative adults with no recently reported acute infections or vaccinations. All donors were Caucasian adults living in Nashville, Tennessee, USA. CD4+ T cells were enriched by magnetic negative selection; naive cells were then positively selected on CD45RA, and the negative fraction formed the memory subset. Blood was obtained by leukapheresis, after which PBMCs were separated by Ficoll-Histopaque density gradient centrifugation and cryopreserved in liquid nitrogen vapor phase. Purity and quantity of every magnetically sorted T cell population were checked by analytical flow cytometry. Genomic DNA was isolated from every sorted fraction and measured by UV absorbance on a Nanodrop 2000c. A word on this clone: Its antigen is not yet known. The input lacks base qualities; no much larger clone sits a single base away.

The CDR3 starts with the cysteine, ends with the phenylalanine, and has 12 residues. The CDR3 DNA has 36 bases and is translated from base 1. Reading the germline V gene (reference sequence) gives CDR1 SEHNR and CDR2 FQNEAQ. V drops 3 bases and J drops 3 bases, leaving 5 bases in between. TCR CDR3 regions were amplified from genomic DNA by multiplex PCR using the deep immunoSEQ assay. Extracted genomic DNA from each cell subset was distributed evenly across all wells of several immunoSEQ 96-well plates, and each plate was treated as a replicate. For sorted subsets, 200 to 250 ng genomic DNA, equal to tens of thousands of T cell genomes, was loaded into each replicate PCR. Purified libraries were measured with a Qubit 3.0 fluorometer, size-checked on a Bioanalyzer 2100, and measured again with the KAPA Library Quantification kit. Every immunoSEQ 96-well plate was sequenced on a dedicated single-read 150-cycle Illumina NextSeq 550 flow cell. The published analysis was carried out like this. Because only junctional sequences without quality scores were contained in the immunoSEQ output, filtering matching that applied to full-length reads could not be performed. Sequences were annotated with PyIR, a Python wrapper for IgBLAST v1.9, and V/J genes and CDR3 were assigned using IMGT germline references. Reads were removed for weak V/J assignments (E-value above 1e-6), missing CDR3, stop codons, out-of-frame junctions, or ambiguous translated residues. V3J clonotypes were defined as sequences sharing the same inferred V gene, J gene, and CDR3 amino acid sequence. Percentage overlap between repertoires was calculated by dividing the number of shared unique clonotypes by the size of the smaller repertoire. Richness of each repertoire was evaluated using RTK rarefaction, the Chao1 estimator, and Recon v2.1 estimates of unobserved clonotypes. OLGA was used to compute generation probabilities for all TCRbeta clonotypes that the gDNA method yielded from a handful of donors. In TCRdb, the immuneACCESS table is reduced to in-frame sequences with V and J assigned. These tables do not hold every clone; where another copy was compared, an unresolved V gene accounts for under half, and the others remain unexplained. Clonal size and the V and J genes are those of that table, whereas D and trimming came from the DNA. This sample has about 2.4 million clones in its table, and 90% to 95% of those were observed once. 0.36% of the sample is taken by the ten largest.

Here the chain combines TRBV7-9 and TRBJ1-2, with no D gene named confidently. This TCR derives from a man between 18 and 35 years old in good health. Some clones in this sample may be carry-over from other donors' samples. The sample comprised naive CD4+ T cells from PBMCs. This specimen's cell subset or site label, per the study, means: CD45RA+ positively selected. CDR3 protein: CASSFGDYGYTF. The DNA sequence is TGTGCCAGCAGCTTCGGTGACTATGGCTACACCTTC.